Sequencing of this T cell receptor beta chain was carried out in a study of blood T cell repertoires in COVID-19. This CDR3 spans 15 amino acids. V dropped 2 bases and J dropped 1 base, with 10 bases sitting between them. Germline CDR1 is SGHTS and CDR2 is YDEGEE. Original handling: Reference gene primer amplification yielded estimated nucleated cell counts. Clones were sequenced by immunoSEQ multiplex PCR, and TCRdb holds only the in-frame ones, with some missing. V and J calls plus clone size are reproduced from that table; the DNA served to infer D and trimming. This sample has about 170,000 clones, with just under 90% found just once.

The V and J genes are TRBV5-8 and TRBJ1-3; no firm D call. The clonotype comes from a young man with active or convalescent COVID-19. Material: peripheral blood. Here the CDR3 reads CASSLASLSGNTIYF. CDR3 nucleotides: TGTGCCAGCAGCTTAGCATCCCTGTCTGGAAACACCATATATTTT.